The 30 T cell receptor beta chains below were found in one sample sequenced in a study of blood T cell repertoires in COVID-19. Only in-frame clones appear in the TCRdb table, and some are missing; sequencing was by immunoSEQ multiplex PCR. The sample lists some 320,000 clones; more than 90% were seen once. The sequencing input was PBMCs or T cells enriched from blood (not recorded which). The receptors stem from a man in his 60s who had recovered from COVID-19.

This clone was seen more than once but under ten times. The chain combines TRBV11-2 with TRBJ2-1, with a weak D call TRBD2 (5 bases). Germline CDR1 and CDR2: SGHAT and FQNNGV. CDR3 length equals 15 residues. Trimming cost V 5 bases and J 0 bases, with 11 bases left between them. This CDR3 reads CASSETKGSYNEQFF. In nucleotides, the CDR3 is TGTGCCAGCAGCGAGACTAAAGGCTCCTACAATGAGCAGTTCTTC.

The CDR3 spells CASSQYAFAEGPNEQFF. The CDR3 nucleotides are TGTGCCAGCAGCCAATACGCGTTTGCGGAGGGACCGAATGAGCAGTTCTTC. The chain is built from TRBV7-2 and TRBJ2-1; TRBD2 is a possible D gene (6 bases). CDR1 and CDR2 (germline): SGHTA, FQGNSA. The length of the CDR3 is 17 residues. Trimming shortened V by 5 bases and J by 7 bases, and 24 bases separated the two germline ends. Together with reference TRBV7-2 and TRBJ2-1, the CDR3 gives the full variable domain: GAGVSQSPSNKVTEKGKDVELRCDPISGHTALYWYRQSLGQGLEFLIYFQGNSAPDKSGLPSDRFSAERTGGSVSTLTIQRTQQEDSAVYLCASSQYAFAEGPNEQFFGPGTRLTVL.

A note on this clone: This sample includes further DNA sequences coding for the same CDR3. The chain employs TRBV9 and TRBJ2-1, with a tentative D call TRBD2 (6 bases). Germline CDR1 is SGDLS and CDR2 is YYNGEE. Trimming stripped 0 bases from V and 4 bases from J, with 11 bases between. The CDR3 is 15 residues long. The CDR3 DNA follows: TGTGCCAGCAGCGTAGTGGCGGGGCTATACAATGAGCAGTTCTTC. It is translated as CASSVVAGLYNEQFF.

This clone came up once. This chain joins TRBV2 and TRBJ1-5; D gene ambiguous. Germline loops: CDR1 SNHLY, CDR2 FYNNEI. The V end lost 7 bases, the J end lost 4 bases, and 14 bases lay between the germline ends. The CDR3 runs 14 residues. The CDR3 region is CASTQNLGNQPQHF. The CDR3 coding sequence is TGTGCCAGCACTCAAAACCTCGGGAATCAGCCCCAGCATTTT.

The chain links TRBV5-5 to TRBJ2-7; 10 bases align to TRBD1. V lost 0 bases to trimming and J lost 6 bases; unmatched junction nucleotides: 15. This CDR3 has 18 residues. Germline assignment: CDR1 SGHKS and CDR2 YYEKEE (reference sequence). The DNA for the CDR3 is TGTGCCAGCAGCTTGGCCACGGTAGGCGGACAGGGGGTTCGCGAGCAGTACTTC. Its translation is CASSLATVGGQGVREQYF.

The chain couples TRBV12-3 or TRBV12-4 to TRBJ1-3, with no clear D. V dropped 7 bases and J dropped 4 bases, with 11 bases sitting between them. This CDR3 is 13 amino acids long. CDR3 nucleotides: TGTGCCAGCATCTCTACCCTAGGAAACACCATATATTTT. It encodes CASISTLGNTIYF.

The chain uses TRBV5-3 and TRBJ1-5; D unresolved. TRBV5-3 is filed as an ORF, its function uncertain. The CDR3 has 18 amino acids. V lost 10 bases to trimming and J lost 2 bases, with 28 bases between them. This CDR3 reads CARSISPLRPGCNQPQHF. CDR3 in DNA: TGTGCCCGCTCGATATCCCCTTTACGCCCAGGATGCAATCAGCCCCAGCATTTT.

This chain links TRBV9 with TRBJ2-1, with D unresolved. V was pared by 4 bases and J by 1 base, with 12 bases between. CDR1 is SGDLS, CDR2 YYNGEE, per germline. This CDR3 is 15 amino acids long. CDR3 bases: TGTGCCAGCAGCCCCCGACTCGGATCCTACAATGAGCAGTTCTTC. It specifies CASSPRLGSYNEQFF.

J is TRBJ1-5 and V is TRBV7-2; 7 bases match TRBD1. This CDR3 has 14 residues. Germline V lookup: CDR1 SGHTA, CDR2 FQGNSA. With 5 bases clipped from V and 7 bases from J, the junction kept 8 bases outside the gene matches. The CDR3 nucleotides read TGTGCCAGCAGCGCCCGACAGGGATGGCAGCCCCAGCATTTT. Encoded protein: CASSARQGWQPQHF.

The genes are TRBV6-6 and TRBJ1-1; 7 bases agree with TRBD1. The CDR3 is made up of 13 amino acids. The V segment lost 2 bases and the J segment 6 bases; nucleotides outside the gene matches: 3. Germline values: CDR1 MNHNY, CDR2 SVGAGI (reference sequence). The DNA of the CDR3 is TGTGCCAGCAGTTACATCGACAGGGCTGAAGCTTTCTTT. Translated, it gives CASSYIDRAEAFF.

The rearrangement joins TRBV7-9 to TRBJ1-2; a weak D match, TRBD1 (6 bases). Trimming stripped 5 bases from V and 2 bases from J, with 15 bases between. The CDR3 is made up of 15 amino acids. From germline, CDR1 is SEHNR and CDR2 FQNEAQ (reference sequence). The CDR3 region is CASSPSGGGNYGYTF. In DNA, the CDR3 is TGTGCCAGCAGCCCATCTGGTGGGGGCAACTATGGCTACACCTTC.

The chain couples TRBV12-3 or TRBV12-4 to TRBJ1-6; D uncertain. Trimming cost V 5 bases and J 7 bases, with 9 bases left between them. CDR3 size: 13 residues. The CDR3 protein is CASSAKQNSPLHF. The CDR3 DNA reads as TGTGCCAGCAGTGCCAAACAAAATTCACCCCTCCACTTT.

This clone was picked up a small number of times. The gene calls are TRBV6-5 and TRBJ2-5, with D uncertain. V lost 0 bases, J lost 4 bases, and 12 bases lay in between. Germline V gives CDR1 MNHEY, CDR2 SVGAGI. This CDR3 has 15 amino acids. The CDR3: CASSYSRIPIETQYF. The CDR3 DNA follows: TGTGCCAGCAGTTACTCGAGGATCCCCATAGAGACCCAGTACTTC.

The chain links TRBV29-1 to TRBJ2-3, with TRBD1 identical over 8 bases. The CDR3 runs 16 residues. Germline assignment: CDR1 SQVTM and CDR2 ANQGSEA. The junction had 14 bases not matched to a gene; V was cut back by 6 bases and J by 3 bases. In DNA form, the CDR3 reads TGCAGCGTCAGAACGGGACAGGTGGTGGGGACAGATACGCAGTATTTT. Translation gives CSVRTGQVVGTDTQYF.

This sequence joins TRBV7-2 and TRBJ2-6; 10 bases are a match to TRBD1. Germline V gene data show CDR1 as SGHTA and CDR2 as FQGNSA. CDR3 length: 16 amino acids. V shed 4 bases, J shed 1 base, and the junction held 1 base outside the gene matches. The CDR3 reads CASSWTGGSGANVLTF. The CDR3 DNA sequence: TGTGCCAGCAGCTGGACAGGGGGATCTGGGGCCAACGTCCTGACTTTC.

This rearrangement joins TRBV5-4 to TRBJ1-2; 7 positions agree with TRBD1. The CDR3 totals 15 residues. Per the germline V gene, CDR1 is SGHNT and CDR2 is YYREEE (reference sequence). V gave up 4 bases and J gave up 4 bases; unmatched junction bases: 10. The CDR3 coding sequence is TGTGCCAGCAGCGCTAACAGGGGTAGCAGCTATGGCTACACCTTC. Translated, it gives CASSANRGSSYGYTF.

CDR3 coding DNA: TGTGCCAGCAGCCTCACAGGGGGCAGTCAGCCCCAGCATTTT. Protein sequence: CASSLTGGSQPQHF. The rearrangement joins TRBV7-9 to TRBJ1-5; 9 nucleotides line up with TRBD1. The CDR3 is made up of 14 amino acids. Trimming took 5 bases from V and 6 from J; bases not matched to a gene: 5. CDR1 and CDR2 from the germline V gene are SEHNR and FQNEAQ (reference sequence).

The chain's CDR3 is CASSPPGTGDTQYF. The CDR3 nucleotides are TGTGCCAGCAGCCCACCGGGAACCGGGGATACGCAGTATTTT. The J gene is TRBJ2-3, the V gene TRBV9; a weak D match, TRBD2 (5 bases). There are 14 residues in the CDR3. The V and J ends lost 4 bases and 6 bases respectively, with 15 bases between them. Germline CDR1 reads SGDLS; CDR2 reads YYNGEE.

This clone was seen a single time. CDR3 bases: TGTGCCAGCAGCGTAGCACAGGGTTGGCCAGATACGCAGTATTTT. This translates into CASSVAQGWPDTQYF. This chain connects TRBV9 to TRBJ2-3; tentatively, D is TRBD1 (6 bases). Germline V gives CDR1 SGDLS, CDR2 YYNGEE. The V gene lost 0 bases and the J gene lost 4 bases, with 12 bases spanning the gap. The CDR3 sequence is 15 residues long.

Here the CDR3 DNA reads TGTGCCAGCAGCTTGCCTACCTCCGAGACCCAGTACTTC. Its translation: CASSLPTSETQYF. The rearrangement uses TRBV5-5 and TRBJ2-5; D unclear. The germline CDR1 and CDR2 sequences are SGHKS and YYEKEE (reference sequence). CDR3 length: 13 amino acids. V was pared by 1 base and J by 5 bases, with 9 bases between.

The chain combines TRBV19 with TRBJ2-3; 7 bases map to TRBD1. CDR3 length equals 15 residues. Germline V gives CDR1 LNHDA, CDR2 SQIVND (reference sequence). V trimming: 2 bases; J trimming: 3 bases; junction bases outside the gene matches: 5. The CDR3 DNA sequence: TGTGCCAGTAGTATACAGGGGGTAAGAACAGATACGCAGTATTTT. Protein: CASSIQGVRTDTQYF.

The V gene is TRBV7-9, the J gene TRBJ2-1; 10 nucleotides line up with TRBD2. Germline V lookup: CDR1 SEHNR, CDR2 FQNEAQ (reference sequence). The CDR3 loop spans 15 amino acids. The V and J ends lost 7 bases and 10 bases, in that order; junction bases with no gene match: 13. The CDR3 sequence: CASKSLLAGNREQFF. Here the CDR3 DNA reads TGTGCCAGCAAATCTTTACTAGCGGGGAACAGGGAGCAGTTCTTC.

CDR3 loop: CASSLATGQGAYEQYF. The CDR3 region has the DNA TGTGCCAGCAGCTTAGCCACGGGACAGGGGGCCTACGAGCAGTACTTC. This rearrangement joins TRBV7-6 to TRBJ2-7; 11 bases align to TRBD1. The CDR3 sequence is 16 residues long. V was pared by 0 bases and J by 2 bases, with 3 bases of the junction left unmatched. In germline, CDR1 is SGHVS, CDR2 FNYEAQ.

The chain recombines TRBV7-9 with TRBJ1-2; the D gene is possibly TRBD1 (5 bases). Trimming took 6 bases from V and 0 from J, leaving 14 bases between them. The CDR3 has 15 residues. In germline, CDR1 is SEHNR, CDR2 FQNEAQ (reference sequence). The CDR3: CASSSSRQPNYGYTF. CDR3 nucleotides: TGTGCCAGCAGTTCCTCTCGACAGCCTAACTATGGCTACACCTTC.

The CDR3: CASSPSPTTQPQHF. For the CDR3, the DNA is TGTGCCAGCAGCCCCAGTCCGACTACGCAGCCCCAGCATTTT. V usage is TRBV9 and J usage is TRBJ1-5; unclear D gene. CDR1 and CDR2 (germline): SGDLS, YYNGEE. This CDR3 is built from 14 residues. The ends were cut back, 4 bases at V and 7 bases at J, with 15 bases in the middle.

This clone has ten or more counts. V and J are TRBV27 and TRBJ1-2, with D possibly being TRBD1 (5 bases). V lost 5 bases to trimming and J lost 7 bases, with 14 bases between them. Germline lookup yields CDR1 MNHEY and CDR2 SMNVEV (reference sequence). CDR3 size: 13 residues. The CDR3 nucleotides are TGTGCCAGCAGTGTACAGGCAACGGGTGGCTACACCTTC. Translating it yields CASSVQATGGYTF.

The CDR3 loop is CASSLQRGSGSGVRDYEQYF. In DNA, the CDR3 is TGTGCCAGCAGCCTCCAGAGGGGAAGCGGGAGTGGGGTGCGAGACTACGAGCAGTACTTC. The J gene is TRBJ2-7, the V gene TRBV7-6, with 8 bases lining up with TRBD2. The length of the CDR3 is 20 residues. V lost 5 bases, J lost 3 bases, and 24 bases stayed unmatched. From germline, CDR1 is SGHVS and CDR2 FNYEAQ.

This chain uses TRBV7-6 with TRBJ2-7; TRBD2 might be the D (5 bases). V was shortened by 2 bases and J by 0 bases, with 11 bases between the two germline ends. The length of the CDR3 is 15 residues. In germline, CDR1 is SGHVS, CDR2 FNYEAQ. CDR3: CASSLYMGSSYEQYF. Written as DNA, the CDR3 is TGTGCCAGCAGCTTATACATGGGGAGCTCCTACGAGCAGTACTTC.

This clone is a singleton in its sample. A junction end diverges from the germline sequence, so it may reflect a read error. The rearrangement joins TRBV6-1 to TRBJ2-7; 7 bases match TRBD2. This CDR3 region has 15 residues. Germline lookup yields CDR1 MNHNS and CDR2 SASEGT. The CDR3 loop is CASSEFFSGTGTLDF. CDR3 coding DNA: TGTGCCAGCAGTGAGTTCTTCAGCGGGACGGGAACCCTGGACTTC.

The rearrangement links TRBV25-1 to TRBJ2-2; D remains ambiguous. Germline V lookup: CDR1 MGHDK, CDR2 SYGVNS. This CDR3 has 16 residues. Trimming removed 1 base from V and 1 base from J, with 10 bases in between. Here the CDR3 DNA reads TGTGCCAGCAGTGAATTGGTGACATTGAACACCGGGGAGCTGTTTTTT. Its protein product is CASSELVTLNTGELFF.